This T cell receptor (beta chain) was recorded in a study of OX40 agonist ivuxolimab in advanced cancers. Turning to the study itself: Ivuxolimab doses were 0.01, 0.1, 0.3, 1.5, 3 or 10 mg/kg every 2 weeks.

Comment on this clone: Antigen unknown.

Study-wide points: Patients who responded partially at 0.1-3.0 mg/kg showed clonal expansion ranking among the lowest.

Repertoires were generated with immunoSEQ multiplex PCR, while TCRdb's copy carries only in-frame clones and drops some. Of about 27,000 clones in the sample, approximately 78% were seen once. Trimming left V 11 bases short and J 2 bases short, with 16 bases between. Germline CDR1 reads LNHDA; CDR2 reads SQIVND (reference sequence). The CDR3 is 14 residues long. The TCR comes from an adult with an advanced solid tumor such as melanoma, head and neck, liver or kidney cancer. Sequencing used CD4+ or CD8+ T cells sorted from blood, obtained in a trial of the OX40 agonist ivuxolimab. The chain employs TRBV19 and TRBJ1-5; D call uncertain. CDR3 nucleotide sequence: TGTGCCGCTAATCAGGCTGGTGGCAATCAGCCCCAGCATTTT. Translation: CAANQAGGNQPQHF. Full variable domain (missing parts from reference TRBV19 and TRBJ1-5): DGGITQSPKYLFRKEGQNVTLSCEQNLNHDAMYWYRQDPGQGLRLIYYSQIVNDFQKGDIAEGYSVSREKKESFPLTVTSAQKNPTAFYLCAANQAGGNQPQHFGDGTRLSIL.